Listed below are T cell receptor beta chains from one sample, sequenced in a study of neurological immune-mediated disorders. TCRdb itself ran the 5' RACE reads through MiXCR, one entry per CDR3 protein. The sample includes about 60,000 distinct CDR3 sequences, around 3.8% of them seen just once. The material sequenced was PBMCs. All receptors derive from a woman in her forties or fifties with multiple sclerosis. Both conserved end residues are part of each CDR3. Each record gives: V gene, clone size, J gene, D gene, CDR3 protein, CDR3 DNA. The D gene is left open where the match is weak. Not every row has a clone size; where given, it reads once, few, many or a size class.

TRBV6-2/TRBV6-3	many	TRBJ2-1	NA	CASSYSSRSYNEQFF	TGTGCCAGCAGTTACTCGAGCAGATCCTACAATGAGCAGTTCTTC
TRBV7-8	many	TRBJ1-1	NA	CASSSRTEAFF	TGTGCCAGCAGCTCCAGAACTGAAGCTTTCTTT
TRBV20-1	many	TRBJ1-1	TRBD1	CSARMGQTMNTEAFF	TGCAGTGCTAGGATGGGACAGACGATGAACACTGAAGCTTTCTTT
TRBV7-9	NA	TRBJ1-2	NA	CASTRDYYGYTF	TGTGCCAGCACCCGGGACTACTATGGCTACACCTTC
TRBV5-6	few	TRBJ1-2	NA	CASGLKGLHGYTF	TGTGCCAGCGGGCTAAAGGGGCTTCATGGCTACACCTTC
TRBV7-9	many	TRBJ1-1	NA	CASSTGGAFEAFF	TGTGCCAGCAGCACGGGGGGCGCATTTGAAGCTTTCTTT
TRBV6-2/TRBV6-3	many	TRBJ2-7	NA	CASSYSINYEQYF	TGTGCCAGCAGTTACTCGATTAACTACGAGCAGTACTTC
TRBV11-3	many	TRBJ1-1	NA	CASSPTRLTEAFF	TGTGCCAGCAGCCCAACCCGTTTAACTGAAGCTTTCTTT
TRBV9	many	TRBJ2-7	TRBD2	CASSVAAGGSYEQYF	TGTGCCAGCAGCGTAGCTGCGGGGGGGTCCTACGAGCAGTACTTC
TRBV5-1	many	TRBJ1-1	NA	CASSSTATEAFF	TGCGCCAGCAGCTCGACAGCAACTGAAGCTTTCTTT
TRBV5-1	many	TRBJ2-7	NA	CASSLSGDSDEQYF	TGCGCCAGCAGCTTGTCGGGAGATTCGGACGAGCAGTACTTC
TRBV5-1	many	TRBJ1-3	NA	CASSLAVSSGNTIYF	TGCGCCAGCAGCTTGGCCGTGAGCTCTGGAAACACCATATATTTT
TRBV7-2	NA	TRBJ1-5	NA	CASSGWAYSNQPQHF	TGTGCCAGCAGCGGGTGGGCTTATAGCAATCAGCCCCAGCATTTT
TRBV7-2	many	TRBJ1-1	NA	CASSPSRVEAFF	TGTGCCAGCAGCCCCTCCAGGGTTGAAGCTTTCTTT
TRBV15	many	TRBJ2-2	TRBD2	CATRDDRSGIGSGELFF	TGTGCCACCAGAGATGACCGAAGCGGGATCGGATCCGGGGAGCTGTTTTTT
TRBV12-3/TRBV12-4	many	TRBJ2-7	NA	CASTRGPSDEQYF	TGTGCCAGCACCCGAGGCCCTAGCGACGAGCAGTACTTC